The present T cell receptor beta chain was sequenced within a study of blood T cells in healthy people across ages. General study points: CMV status of donors was not determined, possibly confounding expanded clonotype changes. When set beside aged donors, long-lived donors presented more naive CD4+ cells and higher diversity.

Donors were healthy Caucasian individuals from Russia aged roughly 6 to 100. Donors each provided 7.5 to 10 milliliters of peripheral blood. J was trimmed by 7 bases and V by 3 bases; bases with no gene match: 7. The germline CDR1 and CDR2 sequences are SNHLY and FYNNEI. The CDR3 is 14 amino acids. Points on this clonotype: Its antigen is currently unknown.

For the second PCR, which ran for roughly 6 to 11 cycles, a sample-barcoded 5' primer and a J-beta primer mix were used. TCRdb used MiXCR to reprocess the 5' RACE reads, holding one entry per CDR3 protein. The sample shows 700,000 to 900,000 distinct CDR3 sequences, about 55% of them seen only once. This sequence joins TRBV2 and TRBJ1-2; 8 bases fit TRBD1. The sequencing sample was made of blood. The sequence was collected from a man at least 80 years old in good health. The CDR3 sequence: CASSDPGGLAGYTF. The CDR3 nucleotides read TGTGCCAGCAGTGACCCAGGGGGCCTGGCTGGCTACACCTTC. Combining the CDR3 with reference TRBV2 and TRBJ1-2 gives the whole variable domain EPEVTQTPSHQVTQMGQEVILRCVPISNHLYFYWYRQILGQKVEFLVSFYNNEISEKSEIFDDQFSVERPDGSNFTLKIRSTKLEDSAMYFCASSDPGGLAGYTFGSGTRLTVV.